The rows below give T cell receptor beta chains drawn from one sample of a study of OX40 agonist ivuxolimab in advanced cancers. The table came from immunoSEQ multiplex PCR; TCRdb's copy has only in-frame clones and leaves some out. The sample includes about 60,000 clones, about 88% of them seen just once. The sequencing here drew on CD4+ or CD8+ T cells sorted from blood, taken in a trial of the OX40 agonist ivuxolimab. The receptors here all came from an adult with an advanced solid tumor such as melanoma, head and neck, liver or kidney cancer. Both conserved end residues are part of each CDR3. A D gene is named only where the DNA matches it firmly. Rows give clone size only sometimes, using once, few, many, or a class for an expanded clone.

>TRBV7-2|.|TRBJ1-2|.
CASSRDGYGYTF
TGTGCCAGCAGCCGGGACGGCTATGGCTACACCTTC
>TRBV5-6|.|TRBJ1-3|.
CASSMTVTFSGNTIYF
TGTGCCAGCAGCATGACAGTAACGTTCTCTGGAAACACCATATATTTT
>TRBV29-1|TRBD1|TRBJ2-3|.
CSVEVAGTGGSQYF
TGCAGCGTTGAAGTGGCAGGGACAGGGGGTTCGCAGTATTTT
>TRBV9|TRBD2|TRBJ2-5|.
CASSVRISGGAETQYF
TGTGCCAGCAGCGTACGGATTAGCGGGGGGGCGGAGACCCAGTACTTC
>TRBV5-1|.|TRBJ1-2|.
CASSTGTGNYGYTF
TGCGCCAGCAGCACCGGTACGGGTAACTATGGCTACACCTTC
>TRBV5-1|TRBD2|TRBJ2-3|.
CASSPRGGADTQYF
TGCGCCAGCAGCCCCCGGGGGGGCGCAGATACGCAGTATTTT
>TRBV10-3|.|TRBJ2-5|.
CAISEGQQETQYF
TGTGCCATCAGTGAGGGACAGCAAGAGACCCAGTACTTC
>TRBV6-1|.|TRBJ2-3|.
CASRSNQGLADTQYF
TGTGCCAGTAGATCTAATCAGGGTCTCGCAGATACGCAGTATTTT
>TRBV6-5|TRBD1|TRBJ2-5|.
CASSTGAETQYF
TGTGCCAGCAGTACAGGGGCAGAGACCCAGTACTTC
>TRBV6-1|.|TRBJ2-7|.
CASSKMTGTYEQYF
TGTGCCAGCAGTAAAATGACAGGTACCTACGAGCAGTACTTC
>TRBV18|.|TRBJ1-3|.
CASSPPGERNTIYF
TGTGCCAGCTCACCACCCGGGGAGAGAAACACCATATATTTT
>TRBV6-5|.|TRBJ2-5|.
CASIPAGLRRETQYF
TGTGCCAGCATTCCGGCGGGGTTGAGGAGGGAGACCCAGTACTTC
>TRBV9|TRBD2|TRBJ2-5|.
CASSGSGGQETQYF
TGTGCCAGCAGCGGTAGCGGGGGTCAAGAGACCCAGTACTTC
>TRBV6-4|.|TRBJ1-1|.
CASSGNTEAFF
TGTGCCAGCAGTGGGAACACTGAAGCTTTCTTT
>TRBV19|TRBD1|TRBJ2-3|few
CASSISAQGIDTQYF
TGTGCCAGTAGTATATCGGCACAGGGGATAGATACGCAGTATTTT
>TRBV7-9|.|TRBJ2-7|.
CASSSTYEQYF
TGTGCCAGCAGCTCCACTTACGAGCAGTACTTC
>TRBV4-2|TRBD1|TRBJ2-1|few
CASSRDRGYNEQFF
TGTGCCAGCAGCCGCGACAGGGGATACAATGAGCAGTTCTTC
>TRBV28|TRBD2|TRBJ2-7|.
CASSFGGAGYEQYF
TGTGCCAGCAGTTTCGGGGGGGCAGGCTACGAGCAGTACTTC
>TRBV2|.|TRBJ1-5|.
CASSERGAQHF
TGTGCCAGCAGTGAAAGAGGGGCCCAGCATTTT
>TRBV28|.|TRBJ2-6|.
CASSHLRPPSGANVLTF
TGTGCCAGCAGTCACCTCCGGCCACCCTCTGGGGCCAACGTCCTGACTTTC
>TRBV7-6|TRBD1|TRBJ2-7|.
CASSIGQDGYEQYF
TGTGCCAGCAGCATCGGACAGGATGGTTACGAGCAGTACTTC
>TRBV5-5|.|TRBJ1-5|.
CASSSDPGNNQPQHF
TGTGCCAGCAGCTCCGACCCCGGGAACAATCAGCCCCAGCATTTT
>TRBV27|TRBD2|TRBJ2-1|.
CASSLPIRGVGSYNEQFF
TGTGCCAGCAGTTTACCCATACGGGGGGTCGGCTCCTACAATGAGCAGTTCTTC
>TRBV27|TRBD2|TRBJ2-3|.
CASSYGLASDTQYF
TGTGCCAGCAGTTATGGACTAGCGTCTGATACGCAGTATTTT
>TRBV7-3|.|TRBJ1-3|.
CASSPSPPDTIYF
TGTGCCAGCAGCCCCAGCCCGCCGGACACCATATATTTT
>TRBV6-5|.|TRBJ1-1|few
CAVGTEAFF
TGTGCTGTTGGGACTGAAGCTTTCTTT
>TRBV18|.|TRBJ2-3|.
CASSPGTGTDTQYF
TGTGCCAGCTCCCCCGGGACCGGCACAGATACGCAGTATTTT
>TRBV6-5|TRBD1|TRBJ1-6|.
CASSYSGQGGSPLHF
TGTGCCAGCAGTTACTCGGGACAGGGAGGTTCACCCCTCCACTTT
>TRBV5-1|.|TRBJ1-3|.
CASSLQSVSGNTIYF
TGCGCCAGCAGCTTACAGTCGGTCTCTGGAAACACCATATATTTT
>TRBV4-1|TRBD2|TRBJ2-7|.
CASSQDFSGGPYEQYF
TGCGCCAGCAGCCAAGATTTTAGCGGGGGGCCCTACGAGCAGTACTTC
>TRBV10-3|.|TRBJ2-3|once
CAVSLGQFPSTDTQYF
TGTGCCGTAAGTCTAGGACAGTTTCCTAGCACAGATACGCAGTATTTT
>TRBV11-3|.|TRBJ2-1|.
CASSSRFRAINEQFF
TGTGCCAGCAGCTCCCGATTCCGGGCCATCAATGAGCAGTTCTTC
>TRBV15|TRBD1|TRBJ1-4|.
CATSRTDRGPNEKLFF
TGTGCCACCAGCAGGACCGACAGGGGACCTAATGAAAAACTGTTTTTT
>TRBV27|TRBD2|TRBJ2-7|.
CASSLLSGGGYEQYF
TGTGCCAGCAGTTTACTGTCCGGCGGGGGGTACGAGCAGTACTTC
>TRBV4-1|.|TRBJ2-3|.
CASSQELRTDTQYF
TGCGCCAGCAGCCAAGAGTTACGCACAGATACGCAGTATTTT
>TRBV6-6|.|TRBJ1-5|.
CASSYLDQPQHF
TGTGCCAGCAGCTACCTGGATCAGCCCCAGCATTTT
>TRBV5-1|TRBD1|TRBJ2-7|.
CASSLVWTGPSYEQYF
TGCGCCAGCAGCTTGGTCTGGACAGGGCCATCCTACGAGCAGTACTTC
>TRBV6-5|TRBD2|TRBJ2-4|.
CASSPTPFRDGGGYF
TGTGCCAGCAGCCCTACCCCCTTCCGCGACGGGGGGGGGTACTTC
>TRBV6-6|.|TRBJ1-1|.
CATSLGVNTEAFF
TGTGCCACCTCCTTAGGGGTGAACACTGAAGCTTTCTTT
>TRBV6-1|TRBD1|TRBJ1-5|.
CASSAPGQGGGQPQHF
TGTGCCAGCAGTGCGCCGGGACAGGGGGGCGGTCAGCCCCAGCATTTT
>TRBV11-3|.|TRBJ2-2|.
CASSPTFRSGELFF
TGTGCCAGCAGCCCTACCTTCCGGTCCGGGGAGCTGTTTTTT
>TRBV7-9|TRBD1|TRBJ1-1|once
CASSWGTGGLNTEAFF
TGTGCCAGCAGCTGGGGGACAGGGGGCCTGAACACTGAAGCTTTCTTT